This TCR beta chain originates from a study of Graves' ophthalmopathy and Graves' hyperthyroidism. Study results and caveats: Among expanded thyroid clonotypes above 0.001 frequency, most also occurred in blood.

This clonotype appeared many times. What it binds is not known. The CDR3 runs to 15 residues. Germline V gives CDR1 MNHNS, CDR2 SASEGT. Trimming left V 8 bases short and J 0 bases short, with 17 bases between. In this cohort, patients with other autoimmune diseases, uncontrolled infections, pregnancy or lactation were excluded. Clinical symptoms, serum thyroxine, TRAb, thyroid ultrasound and orbital computed tomography were relied on for diagnosis. TCR beta CDR3 amplification used RNA transcripts. First-round RT-PCR used HTBI primers; second-round multiplex PCR followed. TCRdb re-called the multiplex PCR reads through MiXCR, storing one row per CDR3 protein. The profile shows approximately 480,000 distinct CDR3 sequences, approximately 15% of them singletons.

The receptor was derived from a woman younger than 45 with Graves' ophthalmopathy. The source material was blood. V and J are TRBV6-1 and TRBJ2-7; D remains ambiguous. For the CDR3, the DNA is TGTGCCAGCCCACCTGGCGGCTGGAGCTCCTACGAGCAGTACTTC. It translates to CASPPGGWSSYEQYF.